The sequence of this T cell receptor (beta chain) was determined in a study of T cell responses to AZD1222 COVID-19 vaccine listed by TCRdb under 2021. Some background on the complete study: Because spike-specific TCR depth and breadth did not differ between the two schedules, AZD1222 recipients who got a second dose at roughly 4 weeks were pooled with those who got a second dose at roughly 12 weeks. Trial participants were enrolled by age into 18-55, 56-69 and 70-plus year subgroups, with roughly 160, 29 and 62 TCR-sequenced participants respectively. TCR sequencing covered 230 to 250 trial participants: 207 given two doses of AZD1222 and approximately 25 given two doses of MenACWY control vaccine. Here is what the overall study found, with its caveats: CD4 TCRs associated with the vaccine covered the entire spike protein, and the dominant responses were in regions 160-218 and 743-854. Most participants were white British and females outnumbered males, and the authors suggested that clonal diversity may have been underestimated. No day 14 peak-response samples were available, so repertoires were characterized only after the peak T cell response. Epitopes outside the regions mutated in the B.1.351 and B.1.1.7 variants were reportedly recognized by nearly half of the unique spike-specific TCRs. Conclusions about previously exposed vaccinees are limited, since just 5 or 6 AZD1222 recipients were seropositive for SARS-CoV-2 at baseline. The 56-69-year group was small, and its depth increase did not reach significance, likely because of low power. After two AZD1222 doses, spike-specific TCR breadth and depth were significantly higher than at day 0 and than in MenACWY recipients.

Note on this clone: It has no known antigen specificity. Base qualities are not at hand, and no much larger clone is one base apart.

From the cysteine up to the phenylalanine, the CDR3 has a length of 17 residues. CDR3 DNA only is kept here, 51 bases in frame from base 1. The germline V gene (reference sequence) supplies CDR1 LNHNV and CDR2 YYDKDF. Trimming removed 5 bases from V and 0 bases from J; the gene matches leave 7 bases unexplained. The time point label corresponds to: baseline before first vaccination. Vaccinee samples were obtained from the UK trials COV001 and COV002, which included a single-blind randomized controlled phase 2/3 trial of AZD1222 (ChAdOx1 nCoV-19) in healthy adults. For TCRbeta chain sequencing, PBMC samples from trial participants were taken at day 0 and at day 28 after the second dose. The CDR3 regions of human TCRbeta chains were subjected to immunosequencing. The paper's processing steps were these. TCRs in the repertoires were compared against a reference library of SARS-CoV-2-specific TCRs that had been generated with the MIRA antigen-specificity platform. Breadth was defined as the fraction of unique TCRs that were SARS-CoV-2-associated. Depth was defined as the fraction of total T cells that were SARS-CoV-2-associated. Using the MIRA data, each spike-specific TCR was mapped to the spike region that the TCR reacts to and placed in a CD4 or CD8 class. Log10-transformed breadth and depth values were compared by one-way ANOVA with Sidak's multiple comparisons tests. Entries here come from immuneACCESS through TCRdb and include only in-frame sequences with V and J called. Some clones fail to appear in such tables; in the studies checked, an unresolved V gene covers under half of the shortfall, and the cause of the remainder is unknown. V and J calls and clone size are given by that table; D and trimming were obtained from the DNA. Within this sample are 90,000 to 150,000 clones, with about nine tenths of them counted one time only. The ten largest account for about 2.4% of the sample.

This specimen consisted of peripheral blood, obtained on day 0 of AZD1222 vaccination. The chain uses TRBV15 and TRBJ1-6, and TRBD1 aligns with 7 junction nucleotides. The TCR originated in an adult in good health. The CDR3 reads as follows: CATSGRGVSSYNSPLHF. The DNA reads as follows: TGTGCCACCAGCGGCAGGGGGGTCAGCTCCTATAATTCACCCCTCCACTTT.